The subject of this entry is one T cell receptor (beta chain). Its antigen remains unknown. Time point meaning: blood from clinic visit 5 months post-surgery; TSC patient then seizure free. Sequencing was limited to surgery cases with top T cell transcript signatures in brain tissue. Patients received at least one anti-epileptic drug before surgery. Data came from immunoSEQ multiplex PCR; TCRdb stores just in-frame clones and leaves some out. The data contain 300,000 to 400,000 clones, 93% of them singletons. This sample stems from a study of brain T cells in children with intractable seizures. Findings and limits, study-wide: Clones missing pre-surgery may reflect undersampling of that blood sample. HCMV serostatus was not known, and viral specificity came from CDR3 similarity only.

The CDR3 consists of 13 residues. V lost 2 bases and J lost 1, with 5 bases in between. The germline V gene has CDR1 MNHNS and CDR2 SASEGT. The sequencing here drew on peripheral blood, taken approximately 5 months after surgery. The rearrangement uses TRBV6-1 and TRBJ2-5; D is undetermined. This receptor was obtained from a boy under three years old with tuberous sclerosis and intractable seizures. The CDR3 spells CASSEWVQETQYF. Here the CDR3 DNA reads TGTGCCAGCAGTGAATGGGTCCAAGAGACCCAGTACTTC.